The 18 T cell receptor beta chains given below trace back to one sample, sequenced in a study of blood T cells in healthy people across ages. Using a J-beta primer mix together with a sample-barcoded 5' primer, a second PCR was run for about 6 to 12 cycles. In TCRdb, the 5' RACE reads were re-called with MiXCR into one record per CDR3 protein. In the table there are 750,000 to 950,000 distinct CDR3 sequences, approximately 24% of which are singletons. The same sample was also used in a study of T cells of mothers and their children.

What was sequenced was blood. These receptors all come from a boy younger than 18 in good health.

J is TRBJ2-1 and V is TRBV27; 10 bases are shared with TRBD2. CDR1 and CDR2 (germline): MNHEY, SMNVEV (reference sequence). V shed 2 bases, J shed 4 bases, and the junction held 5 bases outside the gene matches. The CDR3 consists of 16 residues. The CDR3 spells CASSLGGTSEYNEQFF. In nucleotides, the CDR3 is TGTGCCAGCAGTTTAGGAGGGACTAGCGAGTACAATGAGCAGTTCTTC.

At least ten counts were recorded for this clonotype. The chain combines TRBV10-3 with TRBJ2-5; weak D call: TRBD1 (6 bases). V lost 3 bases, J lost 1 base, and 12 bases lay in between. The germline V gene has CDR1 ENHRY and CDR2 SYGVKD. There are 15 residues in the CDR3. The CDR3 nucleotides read TGTGCCATCAGTGACTACTACAGGGTCCAAGAGACCCAGTACTTC. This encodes CAISDYYRVQETQYF.

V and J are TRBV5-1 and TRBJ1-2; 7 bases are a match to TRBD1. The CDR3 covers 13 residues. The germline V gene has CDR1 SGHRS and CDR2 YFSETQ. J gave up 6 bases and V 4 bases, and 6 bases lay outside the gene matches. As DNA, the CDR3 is TGCGCCAGCAGCCTGGGACAGTCCGATGGCTACACCTTC. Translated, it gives CASSLGQSDGYTF.

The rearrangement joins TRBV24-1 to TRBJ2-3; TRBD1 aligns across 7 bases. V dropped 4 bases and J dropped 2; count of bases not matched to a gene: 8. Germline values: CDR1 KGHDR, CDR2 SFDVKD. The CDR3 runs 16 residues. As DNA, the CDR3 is TGTGCCACCAGTGACCCGGGACAGCTTTACACAGATACGCAGTATTTT. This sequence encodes CATSDPGQLYTDTQYF.

The CDR3, as DNA: TGTGCCAGCAGTGAAAACCCGGGGTTCAACACTGAAGCTTTCTTT. It encodes CASSENPGFNTEAFF. This rearrangement joins TRBV6-1 to TRBJ1-1; D is ambiguous. The CDR3 sequence is 15 residues long. The V end was cut by 2 bases, the J end by 2 bases, with 12 bases between. From germline, CDR1 is MNHNS and CDR2 SASEGT.

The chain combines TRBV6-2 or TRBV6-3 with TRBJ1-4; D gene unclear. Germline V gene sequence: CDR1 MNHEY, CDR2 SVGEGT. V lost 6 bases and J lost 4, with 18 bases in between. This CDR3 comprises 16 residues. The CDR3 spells CASSLGRATVNEKLFF. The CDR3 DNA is TGTGCCAGCAGCCTCGGACGGGCGACGGTTAATGAAAAACTGTTTTTT.

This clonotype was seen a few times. The CDR3, as DNA: TGTGCCAGCTCACCAAAACAGGGAATTGGCAATCAGCCCCAGCATTTT. As protein: CASSPKQGIGNQPQHF. The chain uses TRBV18 and TRBJ1-5, with D perhaps matching TRBD1 (6 bases). Trimming took 2 bases from V and 2 from J, leaving 13 bases between them. CDR1 is KGHSH, CDR2 LQKENI, per germline. CDR3 length equals 16 residues.

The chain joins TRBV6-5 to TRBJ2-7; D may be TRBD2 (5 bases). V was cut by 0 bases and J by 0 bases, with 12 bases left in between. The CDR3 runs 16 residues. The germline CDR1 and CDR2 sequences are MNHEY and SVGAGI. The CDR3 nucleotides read TGTGCCAGCAGTTACTCGGGGTTACGGGGCTCCTACGAGCAGTACTTC. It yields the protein CASSYSGLRGSYEQYF.

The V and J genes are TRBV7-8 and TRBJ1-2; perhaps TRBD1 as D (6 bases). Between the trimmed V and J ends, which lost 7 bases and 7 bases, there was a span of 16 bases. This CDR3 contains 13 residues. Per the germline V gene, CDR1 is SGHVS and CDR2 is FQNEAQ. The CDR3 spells CASTIREGGGYTF. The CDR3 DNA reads TGTGCCAGCACCATTCGGGAGGGGGGTGGCTACACCTTC.

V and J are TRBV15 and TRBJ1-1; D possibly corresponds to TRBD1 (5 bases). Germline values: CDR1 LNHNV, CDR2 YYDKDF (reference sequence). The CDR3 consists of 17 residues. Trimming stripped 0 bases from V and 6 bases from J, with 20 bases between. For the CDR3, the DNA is TGTGCCACCAGCAGAGAAAGGCATGGGCCCCGGGGCGCTGAAGCTTTCTTT. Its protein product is CATSRERHGPRGAEAFF.

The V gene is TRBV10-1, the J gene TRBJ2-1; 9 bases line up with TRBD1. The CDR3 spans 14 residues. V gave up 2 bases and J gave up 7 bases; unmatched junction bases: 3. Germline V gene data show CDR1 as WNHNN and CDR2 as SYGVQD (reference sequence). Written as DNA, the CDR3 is TGCGCCAGCAGTGAGGGGACAGGGAGGAATGAGCAGTTCTTC. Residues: CASSEGTGRNEQFF.

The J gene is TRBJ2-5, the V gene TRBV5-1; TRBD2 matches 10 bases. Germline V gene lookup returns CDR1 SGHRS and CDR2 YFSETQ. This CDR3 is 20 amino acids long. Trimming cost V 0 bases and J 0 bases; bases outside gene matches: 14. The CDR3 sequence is CASSLVPSGAGGPDQETQYF. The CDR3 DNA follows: TGCGCCAGCAGCTTGGTACCCTCGGGAGCGGGGGGGCCCGACCAAGAGACCCAGTACTTC.

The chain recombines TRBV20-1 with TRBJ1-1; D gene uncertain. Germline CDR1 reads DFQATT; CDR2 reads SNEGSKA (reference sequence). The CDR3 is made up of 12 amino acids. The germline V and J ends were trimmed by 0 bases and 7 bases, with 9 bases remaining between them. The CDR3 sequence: CSARDGRDEAFF. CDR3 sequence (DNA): TGCAGTGCTAGAGATGGGAGGGATGAAGCTTTCTTT.

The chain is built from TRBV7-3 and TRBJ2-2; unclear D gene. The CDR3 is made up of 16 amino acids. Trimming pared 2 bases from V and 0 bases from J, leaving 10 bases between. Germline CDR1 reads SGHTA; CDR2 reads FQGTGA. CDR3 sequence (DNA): TGTGCCAGCAGCTTATACAGACCAGCGAACACCGGGGAGCTGTTTTTT. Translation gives CASSLYRPANTGELFF.

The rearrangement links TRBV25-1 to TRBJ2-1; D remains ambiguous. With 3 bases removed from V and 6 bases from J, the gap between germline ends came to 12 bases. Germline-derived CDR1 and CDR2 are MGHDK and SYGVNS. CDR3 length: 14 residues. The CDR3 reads CASSDPKQFNEQFF. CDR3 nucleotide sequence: TGTGCCAGCAGTGATCCAAAGCAGTTCAATGAGCAGTTCTTC. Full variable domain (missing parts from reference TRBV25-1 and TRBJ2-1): EADIYQTPRYLVIGTGKKITLECSQTMGHDKMYWYQQDPGMELHLIHYSYGVNSTEKGDLSSESTVSRIRTEHFPLTLESARPSHTSQYLCASSDPKQFNEQFFGPGTRLTVL.

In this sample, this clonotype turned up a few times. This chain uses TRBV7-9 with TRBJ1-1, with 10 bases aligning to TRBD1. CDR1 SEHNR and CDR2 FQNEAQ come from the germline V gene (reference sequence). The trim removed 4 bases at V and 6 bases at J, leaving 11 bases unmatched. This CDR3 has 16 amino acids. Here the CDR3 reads CASSSQRDRGSPEAFF. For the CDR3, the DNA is TGTGCCAGCAGCTCCCAGAGGGACAGGGGAAGCCCTGAAGCTTTCTTT.

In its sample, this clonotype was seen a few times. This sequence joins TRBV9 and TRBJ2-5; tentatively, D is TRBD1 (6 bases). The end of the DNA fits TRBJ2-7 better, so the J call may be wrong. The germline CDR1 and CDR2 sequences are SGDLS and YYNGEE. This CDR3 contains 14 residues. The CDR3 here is CASSGGTLTYEQYF. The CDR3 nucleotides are TGTGCCAGCAGCGGGGGGACACTCACCTACGAGCAGTACTTC.

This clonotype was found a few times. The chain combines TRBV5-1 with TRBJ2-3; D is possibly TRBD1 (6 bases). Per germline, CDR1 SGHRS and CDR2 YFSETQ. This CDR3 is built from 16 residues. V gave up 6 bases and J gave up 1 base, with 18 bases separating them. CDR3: CASTKGEGDRTDTQYF. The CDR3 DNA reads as TGCGCCAGCACAAAGGGGGAAGGGGATCGCACAGATACGCAGTATTTT.